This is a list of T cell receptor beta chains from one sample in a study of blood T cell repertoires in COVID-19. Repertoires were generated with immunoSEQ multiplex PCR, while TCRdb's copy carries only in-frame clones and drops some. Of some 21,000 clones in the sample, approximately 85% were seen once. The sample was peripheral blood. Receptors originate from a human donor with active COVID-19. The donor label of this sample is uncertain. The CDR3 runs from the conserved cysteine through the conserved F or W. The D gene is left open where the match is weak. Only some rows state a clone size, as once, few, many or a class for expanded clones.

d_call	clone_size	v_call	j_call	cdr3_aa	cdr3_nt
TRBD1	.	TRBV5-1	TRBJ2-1	CASSWGQGRLTSYNEQFF	TGCGCCAGCAGCTGGGGACAGGGGCGTCTTACCTCCTACAATGAGCAGTTCTTC
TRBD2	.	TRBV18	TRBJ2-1	CASSPYRTSGRRRTYNEQFF	TGTGCCAGCTCACCGTACCGGACTAGCGGGAGAAGAAGGACCTACAATGAGCAGTTCTTC
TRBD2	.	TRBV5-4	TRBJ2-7	CASSLVGGNEQYF	TGTGCCAGCAGCTTGGTGGGGGGGAACGAGCAGTACTTC
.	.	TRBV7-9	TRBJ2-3	CASSPRDTQYF	TGTGCCAGCAGCCCCCGGGATACGCAGTATTTT
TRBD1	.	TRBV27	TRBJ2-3	CASSLWDSSTDTQYF	TGTGCCAGCAGTTTATGGGACAGCAGCACAGATACGCAGTATTTT
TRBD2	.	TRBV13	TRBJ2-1	CASKIAGVRNEQFF	TGTGCCAGCAAGATAGCGGGAGTTCGTAATGAGCAGTTCTTC
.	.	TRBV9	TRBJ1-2	CASSPRQGSGNGYTF	TGTGCCAGCAGCCCCCGTCAGGGTTCAGGGAATGGCTACACCTTC
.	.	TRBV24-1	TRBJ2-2	CATSTGSTTGELFF	TGTGCCACCAGTACAGGGTCGACCACCGGGGAGCTGTTTTTT
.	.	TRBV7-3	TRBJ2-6	CASSLTGPGAISGANVLTF	TGTGCCAGCAGCTTAACGGGTCCAGGGGCCATCTCTGGGGCCAACGTCCTGACTTTC
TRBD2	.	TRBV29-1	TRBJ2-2	CSVGLGRANTGELFF	TGCAGCGTCGGACTAGGCCGCGCGAACACCGGGGAGCTGTTTTTT
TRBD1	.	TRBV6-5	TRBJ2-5	CASAGGVIDETQYF	TGTGCCAGCGCAGGGGGCGTTATCGATGAGACCCAGTACTTC
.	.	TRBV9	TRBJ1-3	CASSVVFGNTIYF	TGTGCCAGCAGCGTAGTCTTTGGAAACACCATATATTTT
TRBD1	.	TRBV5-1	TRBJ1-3	CASSVGQAGRNTIYF	TGCGCCAGCAGCGTCGGACAGGCTGGGAGAAACACCATATATTTT
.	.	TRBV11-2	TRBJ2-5	CASSFDYHYQETQYF	TGTGCCAGCAGCTTCGACTACCACTACCAAGAGACCCAGTACTTC
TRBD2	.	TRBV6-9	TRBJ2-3	CASTLSGGPDTQYF	TGTGCCAGCACCCTAAGCGGGGGGCCAGATACGCAGTATTTT
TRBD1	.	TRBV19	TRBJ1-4	CASSTGPAATNEKLFF	TGTGCCAGTTCGACAGGGCCCGCTGCAACTAATGAAAAACTGTTTTTT
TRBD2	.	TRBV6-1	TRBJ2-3	CASSGTSGPSTDTQYF	TGTGCCAGCAGTGGGACTAGCGGACCTAGCACAGATACGCAGTATTTT
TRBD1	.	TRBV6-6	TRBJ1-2	CASSSQGAYGYTF	TGTGCCAGCAGTTCTCAGGGGGCCTATGGCTACACCTTC
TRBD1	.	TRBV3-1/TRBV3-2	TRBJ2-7	CASSPKTGGAYEQYF	TGTGCCAGCAGCCCAAAGACAGGGGGCGCCTACGAGCAGTACTTC
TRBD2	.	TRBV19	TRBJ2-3	CASSILAGTGTDTQYF	TGTGCCAGTAGTATCCTAGCGGGAACGGGCACAGATACGCAGTATTTT
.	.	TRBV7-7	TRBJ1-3	CASSLGGSGNTIYF	TGTGCTAGCAGCTTGGGGGGGTCTGGAAACACCATATATTTT
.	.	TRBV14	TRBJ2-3	CASSQDNGDTQYF	TGTGCCAGCAGCCAAGATAACGGAGATACGCAGTATTTT
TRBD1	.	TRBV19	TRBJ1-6	CASSQGAPSPLHF	TGTGCCAGTAGTCAGGGGGCTCCTTCACCCCTCCACTTT
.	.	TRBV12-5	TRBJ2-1	CASGLVFGGPSEQFF	TGTGCTAGTGGTTTAGTGTTCGGCGGGCCCAGTGAGCAGTTCTTC
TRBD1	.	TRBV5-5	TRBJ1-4	CASSQEGDRKLFF	TGTGCCAGCAGCCAGGAGGGGGACAGGAAACTGTTTTTT
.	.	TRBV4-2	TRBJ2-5	CASSQVGGGYQETQYF	TGTGCCAGCAGCCAAGTGGGAGGTGGGTACCAAGAGACCCAGTACTTC
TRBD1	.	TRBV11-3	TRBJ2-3	CASSLGAGGADTQYF	TGTGCCAGCAGCTTAGGGGCAGGGGGCGCAGATACGCAGTATTTT
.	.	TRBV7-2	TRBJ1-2	CASSLGSQAGSSGYTF	TGTGCCAGCAGCTTAGGGAGTCAGGCGGGATCATCCGGCTACACCTTC
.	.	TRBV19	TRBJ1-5	CASSYPAGEGGQPQHF	TGTGCCAGTAGTTACCCGGCCGGGGAAGGAGGGCAGCCCCAGCATTTT
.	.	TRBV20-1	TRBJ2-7	CSARSGHEQYF	TGCAGTGCTAGATCCGGTCACGAGCAGTACTTC
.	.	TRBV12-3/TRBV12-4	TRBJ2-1	CASSLDSPAEQFF	TGTGCCAGCAGTTTAGACAGCCCAGCTGAGCAGTTCTTC
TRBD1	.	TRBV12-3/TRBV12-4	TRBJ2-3	CASSLTGTDTQYF	TGTGCCAGCAGCCTGACAGGGACAGATACGCAGTATTTT
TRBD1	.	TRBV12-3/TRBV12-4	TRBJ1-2	CASSYTGDYGYTF	TGTGCCAGCAGCTATACAGGGGACTATGGCTACACCTTC
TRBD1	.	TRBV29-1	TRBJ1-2	CSVEPLGWDRGRLNYGYTF	TGCAGCGTTGAGCCTCTGGGTTGGGACAGGGGGCGTCTAAACTATGGCTACACCTTC
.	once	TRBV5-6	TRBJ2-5	CASSLERQTQYF	TGTGCCAGCAGCTTGGAGCGTCAGACCCAGTACTTC
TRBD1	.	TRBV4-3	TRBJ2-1	CASSQGQGVYNEQFF	TGCGCCAGCAGCCAAGGACAGGGAGTCTACAATGAGCAGTTCTTC
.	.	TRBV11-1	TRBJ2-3	CASSLDGTNTDTQYF	TGTGCCAGCAGCTTAGACGGGACAAACACAGATACGCAGTATTTT
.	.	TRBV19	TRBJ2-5	CASHPTGFEETQYF	TGTGCCAGTCATCCCACAGGGTTCGAAGAGACCCAGTACTTC
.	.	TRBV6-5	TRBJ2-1	CASSYSSRGWNEQFF	TGTGCCAGCAGTTACTCATCCAGAGGGTGGAATGAGCAGTTCTTC
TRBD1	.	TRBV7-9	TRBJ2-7	CASSTHPGQPYEQYF	TGTGCCAGCAGCACGCATCCGGGACAGCCCTACGAGCAGTACTTC
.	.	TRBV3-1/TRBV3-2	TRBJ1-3	CASSQVAGGSSANTIYF	TGTGCCAGCAGCCAAGTGGCAGGTGGGAGCTCGGCAAACACCATATATTTT
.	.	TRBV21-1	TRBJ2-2	CASSPPYPVPPTRPCTGELFF	TGTGCCAGCAGCCCCCCCTACCCGGTCCCCCCTACGCGCCCTTGCACCGGGGAGCTGTTTTTT
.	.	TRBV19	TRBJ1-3	CASTPLGGEDRGNTIYF	TGTGCCAGTACTCCCCTGGGAGGGGAAGACCGTGGAAACACCATATATTTT
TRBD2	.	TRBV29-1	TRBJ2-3	CSVTSGRTDTQYF	TGCAGCGTGACTAGCGGGAGAACAGATACGCAGTATTTT
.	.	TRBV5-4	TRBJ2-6	CASRGANVLTF	TGTGCCAGCCGTGGGGCCAACGTCCTGACTTTC
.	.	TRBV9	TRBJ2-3	CASSVAGTDTQYF	TGTGCCAGCAGCGTAGCCGGCACAGATACGCAGTATTTT
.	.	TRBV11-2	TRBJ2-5	CASSLDPQWETQYF	TGTGCCAGCAGCTTAGATCCACAGTGGGAGACCCAGTACTTC
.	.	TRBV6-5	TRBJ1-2	CASSFSQHNYGYTF	TGTGCCAGCAGTTTCTCACAGCATAACTATGGCTACACCTTC
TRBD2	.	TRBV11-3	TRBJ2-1	CATAGASGTPYNEQFF	TGTGCCACCGCAGGGGCTAGCGGGACCCCCTACAATGAGCAGTTCTTC
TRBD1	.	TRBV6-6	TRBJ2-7	CASSQRQGGEQYF	TGTGCCAGCAGTCAAAGACAGGGCGGCGAGCAGTACTTC